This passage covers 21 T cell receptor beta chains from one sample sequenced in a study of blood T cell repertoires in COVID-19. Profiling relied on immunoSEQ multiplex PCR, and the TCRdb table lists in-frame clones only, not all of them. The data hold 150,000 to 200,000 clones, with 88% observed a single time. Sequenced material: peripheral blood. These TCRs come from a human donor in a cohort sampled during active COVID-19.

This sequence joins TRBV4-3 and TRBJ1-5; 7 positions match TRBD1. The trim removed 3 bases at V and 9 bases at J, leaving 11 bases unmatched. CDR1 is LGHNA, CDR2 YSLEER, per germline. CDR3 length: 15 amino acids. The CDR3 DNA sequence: TGCGCCAGCAGCCAGGACAGGTATTCTCGTCTGCCCCAGCATTTT. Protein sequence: CASSQDRYSRLPQHF.

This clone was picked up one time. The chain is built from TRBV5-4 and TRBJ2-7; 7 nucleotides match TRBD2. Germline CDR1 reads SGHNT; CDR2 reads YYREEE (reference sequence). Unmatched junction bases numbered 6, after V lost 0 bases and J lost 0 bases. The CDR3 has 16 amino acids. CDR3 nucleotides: TGTGCCAGCAGCTTGGGGGCTAGCGGCCCCTCCTACGAGCAGTACTTC. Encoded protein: CASSLGASGPSYEQYF.

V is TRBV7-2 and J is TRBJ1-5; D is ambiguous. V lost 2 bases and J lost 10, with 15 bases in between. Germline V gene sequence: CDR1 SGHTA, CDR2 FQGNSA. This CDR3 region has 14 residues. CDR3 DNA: TGTGCCAGCAGCTTAAAGGAAGGAGCCGCACCCCAGCATTTT. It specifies CASSLKEGAAPQHF.

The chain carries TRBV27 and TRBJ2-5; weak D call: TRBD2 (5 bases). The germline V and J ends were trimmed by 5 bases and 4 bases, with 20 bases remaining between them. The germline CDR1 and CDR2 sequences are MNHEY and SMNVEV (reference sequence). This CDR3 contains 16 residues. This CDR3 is CASSPSGNRGRETQYF. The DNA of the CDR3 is TGTGCCAGCAGTCCCTCCGGCAACCGAGGGCGAGAGACCCAGTACTTC.

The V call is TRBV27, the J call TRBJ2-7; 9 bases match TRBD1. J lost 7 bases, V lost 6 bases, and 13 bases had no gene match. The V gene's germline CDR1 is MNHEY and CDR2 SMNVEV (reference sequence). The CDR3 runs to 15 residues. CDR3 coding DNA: TGTGCCAGCAGAAACCTGGGACAGGGAACAAGAGAGCAGTACTTC. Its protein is CASRNLGQGTREQYF.

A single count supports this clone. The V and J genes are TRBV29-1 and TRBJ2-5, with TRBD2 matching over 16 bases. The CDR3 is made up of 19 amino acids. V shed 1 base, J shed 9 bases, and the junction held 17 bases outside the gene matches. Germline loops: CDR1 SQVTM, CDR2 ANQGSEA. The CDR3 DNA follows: TGCAGCGTTGAAGGGAGAGGGACTAGCGGGGGGGGCGCATGGTTGGCCCAGTACTTC. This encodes CSVEGRGTSGGGAWLAQYF.

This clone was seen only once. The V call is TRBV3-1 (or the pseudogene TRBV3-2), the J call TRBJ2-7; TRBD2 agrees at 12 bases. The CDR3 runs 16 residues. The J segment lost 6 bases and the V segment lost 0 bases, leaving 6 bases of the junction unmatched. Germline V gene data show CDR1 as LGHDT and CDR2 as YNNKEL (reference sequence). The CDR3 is CASSQERLAGVGEQYF. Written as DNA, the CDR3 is TGTGCCAGCAGCCAAGAGCGACTAGCGGGAGTAGGCGAGCAGTACTTC.

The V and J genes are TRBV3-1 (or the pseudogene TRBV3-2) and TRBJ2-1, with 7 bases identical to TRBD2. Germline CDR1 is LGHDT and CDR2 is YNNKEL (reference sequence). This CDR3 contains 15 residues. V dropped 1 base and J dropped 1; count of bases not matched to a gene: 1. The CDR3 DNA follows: TGTGCCAGCAGCCAAGGCGGGGGATCCTACAATGAGCAGTTCTTC. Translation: CASSQGGGSYNEQFF.

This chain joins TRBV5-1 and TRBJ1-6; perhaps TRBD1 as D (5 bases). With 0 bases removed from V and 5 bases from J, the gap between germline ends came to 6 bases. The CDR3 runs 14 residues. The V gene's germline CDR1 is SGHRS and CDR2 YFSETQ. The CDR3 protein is CASSLGQNNSPLHF. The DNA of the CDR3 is TGCGCCAGCAGCTTGGGACAGAATAATTCACCCCTCCACTTT.

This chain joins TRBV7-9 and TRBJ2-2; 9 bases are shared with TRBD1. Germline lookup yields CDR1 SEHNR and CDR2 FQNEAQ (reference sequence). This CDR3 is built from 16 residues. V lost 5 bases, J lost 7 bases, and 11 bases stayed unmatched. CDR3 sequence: CASSPMGQGVRGELFF. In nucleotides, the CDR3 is TGTGCCAGCAGCCCCATGGGACAGGGAGTCCGCGGGGAGCTGTTTTTT.

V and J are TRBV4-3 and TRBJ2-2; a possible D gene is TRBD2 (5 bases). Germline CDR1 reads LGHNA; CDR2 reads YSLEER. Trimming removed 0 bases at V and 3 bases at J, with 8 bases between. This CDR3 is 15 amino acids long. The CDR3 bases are TGCGCCAGCAGCCAAGAGACGGGATACACCGGGGAGCTGTTTTTT. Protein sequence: CASSQETGYTGELFF.

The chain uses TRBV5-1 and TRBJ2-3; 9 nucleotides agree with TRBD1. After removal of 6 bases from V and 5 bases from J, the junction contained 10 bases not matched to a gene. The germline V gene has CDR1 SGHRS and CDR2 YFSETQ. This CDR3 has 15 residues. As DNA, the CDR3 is TGCGCCAGCACCCTCACGGGACAGGGTTTAGATACGCAGTATTTT. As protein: CASTLTGQGLDTQYF.

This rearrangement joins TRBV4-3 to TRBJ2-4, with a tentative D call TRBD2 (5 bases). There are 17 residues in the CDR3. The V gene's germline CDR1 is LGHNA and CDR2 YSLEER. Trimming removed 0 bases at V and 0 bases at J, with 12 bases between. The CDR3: CASSQEILGRAKNIQYF. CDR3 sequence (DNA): TGCGCCAGCAGCCAAGAAATCCTGGGGAGAGCCAAAAACATTCAGTACTTC.

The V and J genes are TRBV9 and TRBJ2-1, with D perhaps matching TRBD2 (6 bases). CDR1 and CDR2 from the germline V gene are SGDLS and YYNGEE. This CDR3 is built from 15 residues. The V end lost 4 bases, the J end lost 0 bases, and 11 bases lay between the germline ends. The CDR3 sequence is CASSPGGSSYNEQFF. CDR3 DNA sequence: TGTGCCAGCAGCCCCGGAGGGAGCTCCTACAATGAGCAGTTCTTC.

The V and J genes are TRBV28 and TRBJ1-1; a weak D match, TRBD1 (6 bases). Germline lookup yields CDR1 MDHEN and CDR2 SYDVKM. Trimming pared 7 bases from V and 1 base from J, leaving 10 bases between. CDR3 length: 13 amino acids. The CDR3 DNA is TGTGCCAGCACAAAACAGGGGAACACTGAAGCTTTCTTT. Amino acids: CASTKQGNTEAFF.

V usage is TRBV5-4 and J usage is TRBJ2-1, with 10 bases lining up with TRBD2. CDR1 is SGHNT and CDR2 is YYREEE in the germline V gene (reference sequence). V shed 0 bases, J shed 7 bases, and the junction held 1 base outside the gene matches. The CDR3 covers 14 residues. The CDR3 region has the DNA TGTGCCAGCAGCTTGGATAGCGGGGGGAATGAGCAGTTCTTC. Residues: CASSLDSGGNEQFF.

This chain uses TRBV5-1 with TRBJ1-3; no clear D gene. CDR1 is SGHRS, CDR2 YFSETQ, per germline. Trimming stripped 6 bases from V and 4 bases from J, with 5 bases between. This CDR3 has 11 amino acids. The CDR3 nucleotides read TGCGCCAGCATGGAGGGAAACACCATATATTTT. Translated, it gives CASMEGNTIYF.

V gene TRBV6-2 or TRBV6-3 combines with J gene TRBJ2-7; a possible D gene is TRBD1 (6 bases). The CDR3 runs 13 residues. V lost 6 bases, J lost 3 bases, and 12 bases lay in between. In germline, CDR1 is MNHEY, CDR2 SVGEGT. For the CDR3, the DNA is TGTGCCAGCAGCTTGGGGGCGTACTACGAGCAGTACTTC. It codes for CASSLGAYYEQYF.

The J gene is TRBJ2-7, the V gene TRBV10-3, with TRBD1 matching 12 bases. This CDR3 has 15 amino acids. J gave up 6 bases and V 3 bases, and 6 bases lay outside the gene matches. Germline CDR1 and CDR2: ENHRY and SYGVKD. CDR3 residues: CAISDPGQGAVEQYF. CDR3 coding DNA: TGTGCCATCAGTGATCCGGGACAGGGGGCCGTCGAGCAGTACTTC.

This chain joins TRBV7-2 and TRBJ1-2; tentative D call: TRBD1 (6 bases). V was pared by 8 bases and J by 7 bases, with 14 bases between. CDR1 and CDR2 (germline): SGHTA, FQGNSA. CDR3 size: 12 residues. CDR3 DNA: TGTGCCAGCGCGGGGAGGGGGTCTGGCTACACCTTC. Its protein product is CASAGRGSGYTF.

This CDR3 reads CASSPTGQGRDEQYF. CDR3 nucleotides: TGTGCCAGCAGTCCAACAGGACAGGGTCGCGACGAGCAGTACTTC. This chain connects TRBV27 to TRBJ2-7; 8 nucleotides line up with TRBD1. The CDR3 covers 15 residues. V lost 5 bases and J lost 5; bases outside the gene matches: 11. Germline loops: CDR1 MNHEY, CDR2 SMNVEV (reference sequence).